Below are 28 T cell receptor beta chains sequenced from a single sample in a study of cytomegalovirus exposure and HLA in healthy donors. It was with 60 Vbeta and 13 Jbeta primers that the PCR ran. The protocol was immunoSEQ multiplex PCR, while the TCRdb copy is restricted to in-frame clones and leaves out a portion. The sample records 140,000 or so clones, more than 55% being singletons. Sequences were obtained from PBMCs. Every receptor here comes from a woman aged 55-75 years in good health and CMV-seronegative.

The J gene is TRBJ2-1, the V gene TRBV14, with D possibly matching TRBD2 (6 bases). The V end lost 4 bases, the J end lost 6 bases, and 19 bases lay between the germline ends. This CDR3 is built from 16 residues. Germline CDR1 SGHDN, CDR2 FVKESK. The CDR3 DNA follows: TGTGCCAGCAGCCTAACACCAGGCGGGGCCCCCAATGAGCAGTTCTTC. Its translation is CASSLTPGGAPNEQFF.

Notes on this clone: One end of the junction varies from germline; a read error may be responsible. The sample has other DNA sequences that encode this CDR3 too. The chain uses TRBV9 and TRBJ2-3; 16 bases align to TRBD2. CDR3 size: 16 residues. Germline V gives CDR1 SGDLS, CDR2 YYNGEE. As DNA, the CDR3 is TGTGCTAGCAGCCCAGGGACTAGCGGGGGGGCAGATACGCAGTATTTT. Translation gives CASSPGTSGGADTQYF.

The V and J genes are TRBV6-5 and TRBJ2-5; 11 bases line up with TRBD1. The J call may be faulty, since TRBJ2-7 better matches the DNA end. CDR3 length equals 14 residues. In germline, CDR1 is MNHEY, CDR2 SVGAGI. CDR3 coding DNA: TGTGCCAGCAGTGCCCGGGACAGGGGGTACGAGCAGTACTTC. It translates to CASSARDRGYEQYF.

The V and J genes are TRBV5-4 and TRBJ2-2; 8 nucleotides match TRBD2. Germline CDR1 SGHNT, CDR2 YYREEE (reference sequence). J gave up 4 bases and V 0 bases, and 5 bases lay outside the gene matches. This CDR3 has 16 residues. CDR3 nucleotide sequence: TGTGCCAGCAGCTTGGGGCGGGGGGCCTCCACCGGGGAGCTGTTTTTT. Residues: CASSLGRGASTGELFF. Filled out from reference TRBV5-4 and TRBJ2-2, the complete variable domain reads ETGVTQSPTHLIKTRGQQVTLRCSSQSGHNTVSWYQQALGQGPQFIFQYYREEENGRGNFPPRFSGLQFPNYSSELNVNALELDDSALYLCASSLGRGASTGELFFGEGSRLTVL.

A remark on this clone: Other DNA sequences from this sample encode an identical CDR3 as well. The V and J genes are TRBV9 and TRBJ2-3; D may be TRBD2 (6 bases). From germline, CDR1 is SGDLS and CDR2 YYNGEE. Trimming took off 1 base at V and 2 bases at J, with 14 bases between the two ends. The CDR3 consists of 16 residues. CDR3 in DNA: TGTGCCAGCAGCGTAACATCAGGACTAATCACAGATACGCAGTATTTT. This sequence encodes CASSVTSGLITDTQYF.

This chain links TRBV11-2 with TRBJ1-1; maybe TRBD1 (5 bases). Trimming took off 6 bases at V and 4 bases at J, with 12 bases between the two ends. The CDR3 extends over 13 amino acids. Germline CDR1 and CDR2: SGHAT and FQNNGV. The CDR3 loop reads CASSSGYVTEAFF. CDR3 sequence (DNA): TGTGCCAGCAGTTCAGGGTATGTCACTGAAGCTTTCTTT.

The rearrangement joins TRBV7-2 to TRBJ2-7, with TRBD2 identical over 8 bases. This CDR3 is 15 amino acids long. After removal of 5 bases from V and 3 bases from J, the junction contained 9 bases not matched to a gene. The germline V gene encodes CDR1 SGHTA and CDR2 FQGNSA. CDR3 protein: CASSLAGGGYYEQYF. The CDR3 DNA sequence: TGTGCCAGCAGCCTGGCCGGGGGGGGCTACTACGAGCAGTACTTC.

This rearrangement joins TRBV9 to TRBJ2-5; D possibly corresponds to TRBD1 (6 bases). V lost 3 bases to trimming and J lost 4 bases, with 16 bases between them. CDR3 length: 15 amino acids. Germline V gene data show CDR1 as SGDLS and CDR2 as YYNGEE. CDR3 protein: CASSARGVGRETQYF. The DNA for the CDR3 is TGTGCCAGCAGCGCCAGGGGTGTAGGAAGAGAGACCCAGTACTTC. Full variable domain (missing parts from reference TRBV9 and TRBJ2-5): DSGVTQTPKHLITATGQRVTLRCSPRSGDLSVYWYQQSLDQGLQFLIQYYNGEERAKGNILERFSAQQFPDLHSELNLSSLELGDSALYFCASSARGVGRETQYFGPGTRLLVL.

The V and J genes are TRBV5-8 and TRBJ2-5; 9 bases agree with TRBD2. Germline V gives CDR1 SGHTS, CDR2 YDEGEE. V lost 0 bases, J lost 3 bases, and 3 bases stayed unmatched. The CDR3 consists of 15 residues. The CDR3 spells CASSLGLAVEETQYF. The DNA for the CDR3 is TGTGCCAGCAGCTTGGGACTAGCGGTGGAAGAGACCCAGTACTTC.

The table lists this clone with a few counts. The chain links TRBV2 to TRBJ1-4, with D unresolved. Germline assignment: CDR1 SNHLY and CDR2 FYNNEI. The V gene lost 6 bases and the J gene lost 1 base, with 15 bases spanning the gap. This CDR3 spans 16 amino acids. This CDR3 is CASRPQQRRTNEKLFF. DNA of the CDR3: TGTGCCAGCAGGCCTCAACAGAGACGAACTAATGAAAAACTGTTTTTT.

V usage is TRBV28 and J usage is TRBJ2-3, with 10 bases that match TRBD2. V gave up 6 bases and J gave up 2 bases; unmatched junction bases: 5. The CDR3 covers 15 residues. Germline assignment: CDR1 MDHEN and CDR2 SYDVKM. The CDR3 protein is CASRQLAGHTDTQYF. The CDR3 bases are TGTGCCAGCAGGCAACTAGCGGGACACACAGATACGCAGTATTTT.

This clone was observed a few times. CDR3 DNA: TGTGCCAGCAGGACTAGCGTCACAGATACGCAGTATTTT. It translates to CASRTSVTDTQYF. The V gene is TRBV6-5, the J gene TRBJ2-3; the match to TRBD2 covers 8 bases. This CDR3 is 13 amino acids long. Looked up from germline, CDR1 is MNHEY and CDR2 is SVGAGI. Trimming took 6 bases from V and 2 from J; bases not matched to a gene: 1.

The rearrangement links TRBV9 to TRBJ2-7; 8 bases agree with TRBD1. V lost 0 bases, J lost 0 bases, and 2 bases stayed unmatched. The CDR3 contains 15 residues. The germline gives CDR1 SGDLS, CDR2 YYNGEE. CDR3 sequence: CASSVGTGNSYEQYF. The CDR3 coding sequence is TGTGCCAGCAGCGTAGGGACAGGGAACTCCTACGAGCAGTACTTC.

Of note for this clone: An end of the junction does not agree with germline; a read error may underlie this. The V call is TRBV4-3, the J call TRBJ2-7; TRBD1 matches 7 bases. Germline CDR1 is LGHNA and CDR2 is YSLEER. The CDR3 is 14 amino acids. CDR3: CASSQGTGTYGQYF. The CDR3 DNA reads TGCGCCAGCAGCCAAGGGACAGGTACCTACGGGCAGTACTTC.

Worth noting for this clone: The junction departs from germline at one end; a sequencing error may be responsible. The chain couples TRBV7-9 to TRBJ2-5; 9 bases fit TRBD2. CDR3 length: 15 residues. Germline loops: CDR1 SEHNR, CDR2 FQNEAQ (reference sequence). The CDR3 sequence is CSSSLFSGGKETQYF. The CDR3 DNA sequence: TGTTCCAGCAGCTTATTTAGCGGGGGAAAAGAGACCCAGTACTTC.

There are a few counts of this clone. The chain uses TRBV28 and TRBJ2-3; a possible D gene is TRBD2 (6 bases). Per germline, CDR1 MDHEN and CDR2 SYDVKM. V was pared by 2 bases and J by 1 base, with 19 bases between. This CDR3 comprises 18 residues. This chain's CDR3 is CASSLIGRSSSGTDTQYF. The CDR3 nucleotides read TGTGCCAGCAGTTTAATTGGTCGAAGTTCTAGCGGCACAGATACGCAGTATTTT. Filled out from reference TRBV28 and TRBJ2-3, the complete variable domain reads DVKVTQSSRYLVKRTGEKVFLECVQDMDHENMFWYRQDPGLGLRLIYFSYDVKMKEKGDIPEGYSVSREKKERFSLILESASTNQTSMYLCASSLIGRSSSGTDTQYFGPGTRLTVL.

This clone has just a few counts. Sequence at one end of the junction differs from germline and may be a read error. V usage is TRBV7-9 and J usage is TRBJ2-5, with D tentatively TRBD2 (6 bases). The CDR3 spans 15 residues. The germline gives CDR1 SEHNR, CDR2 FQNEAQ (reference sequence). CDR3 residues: CSSSISGDTQETQYF. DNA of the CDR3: TGTTCCAGCAGCATTAGCGGAGACACCCAAGAGACCCAGTACTTC.

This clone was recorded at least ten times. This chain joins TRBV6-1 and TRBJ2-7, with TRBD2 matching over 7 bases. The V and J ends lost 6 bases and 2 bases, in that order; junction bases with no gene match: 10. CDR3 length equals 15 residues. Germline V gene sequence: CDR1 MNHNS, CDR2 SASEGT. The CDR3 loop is CASREGGSPTYEQYF. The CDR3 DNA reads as TGTGCCAGCAGGGAGGGAGGGAGCCCAACCTACGAGCAGTACTTC.

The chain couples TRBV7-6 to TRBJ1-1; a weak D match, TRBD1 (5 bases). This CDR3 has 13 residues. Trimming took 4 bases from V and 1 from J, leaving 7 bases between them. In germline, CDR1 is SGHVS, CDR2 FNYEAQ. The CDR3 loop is CASSSDTNTEAFF. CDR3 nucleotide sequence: TGTGCCAGCAGCTCGGACACGAACACTGAAGCTTTCTTT.

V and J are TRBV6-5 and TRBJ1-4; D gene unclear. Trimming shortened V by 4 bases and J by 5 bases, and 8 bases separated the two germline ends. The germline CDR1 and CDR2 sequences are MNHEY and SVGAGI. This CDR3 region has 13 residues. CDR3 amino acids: CASSLKRNEKLFF. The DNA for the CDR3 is TGTGCCAGCAGTTTAAAGCGGAATGAAAAACTGTTTTTT.

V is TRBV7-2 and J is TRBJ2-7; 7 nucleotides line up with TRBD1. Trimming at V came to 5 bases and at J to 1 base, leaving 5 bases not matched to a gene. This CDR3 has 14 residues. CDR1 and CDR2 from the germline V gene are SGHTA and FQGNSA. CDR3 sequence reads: CASSPDRFSYEQYF. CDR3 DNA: TGTGCCAGCAGCCCGGACAGGTTTTCCTACGAGCAGTACTTC.

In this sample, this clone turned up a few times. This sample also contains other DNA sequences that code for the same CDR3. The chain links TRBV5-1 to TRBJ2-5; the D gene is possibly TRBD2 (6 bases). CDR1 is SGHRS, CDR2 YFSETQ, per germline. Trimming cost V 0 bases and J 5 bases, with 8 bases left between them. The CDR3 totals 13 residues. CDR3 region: CASSLGGGETQYF. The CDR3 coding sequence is TGCGCCAGCAGCTTGGGTGGGGGGGAGACCCAGTACTTC.

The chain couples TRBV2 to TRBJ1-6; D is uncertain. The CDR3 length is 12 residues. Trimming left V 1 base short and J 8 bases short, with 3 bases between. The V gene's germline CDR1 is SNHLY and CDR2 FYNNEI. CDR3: CASSEGDSPLHF. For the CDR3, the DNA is TGTGCCAGCAGTGAAGGAGATTCACCCCTCCACTTT.

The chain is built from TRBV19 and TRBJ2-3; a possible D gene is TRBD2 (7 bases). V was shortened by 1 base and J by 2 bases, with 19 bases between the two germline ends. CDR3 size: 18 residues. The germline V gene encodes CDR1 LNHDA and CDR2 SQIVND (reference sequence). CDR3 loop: CASSIGSSGGGSTDTQYF. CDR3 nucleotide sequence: TGTGCCAGTAGTATAGGTTCTAGCGGAGGGGGGTCCACAGATACGCAGTATTTT.

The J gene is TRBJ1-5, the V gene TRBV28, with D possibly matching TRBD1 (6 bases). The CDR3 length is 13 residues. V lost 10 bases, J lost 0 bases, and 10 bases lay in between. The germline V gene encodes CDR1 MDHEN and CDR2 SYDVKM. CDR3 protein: CATGVYSNQPQHF. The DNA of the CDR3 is TGTGCCACAGGGGTTTATAGCAATCAGCCCCAGCATTTT.

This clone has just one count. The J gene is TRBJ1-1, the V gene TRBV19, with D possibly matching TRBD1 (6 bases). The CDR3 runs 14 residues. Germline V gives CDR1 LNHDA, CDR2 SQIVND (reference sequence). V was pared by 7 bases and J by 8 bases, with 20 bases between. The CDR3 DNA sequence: TGTGCCAGTACCCTAAGGAATATGCAGGGGGAAGCTTTCTTT. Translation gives CASTLRNMQGEAFF. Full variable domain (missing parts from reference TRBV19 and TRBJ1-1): DGGITQSPKYLFRKEGQNVTLSCEQNLNHDAMYWYRQDPGQGLRLIYYSQIVNDFQKGDIAEGYSVSREKKESFPLTVTSAQKNPTAFYLCASTLRNMQGEAFFGQGTRLTVV.

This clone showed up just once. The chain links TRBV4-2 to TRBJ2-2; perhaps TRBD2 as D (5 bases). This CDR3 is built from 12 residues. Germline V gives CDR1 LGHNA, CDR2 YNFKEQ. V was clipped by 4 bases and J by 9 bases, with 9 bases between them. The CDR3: CASSRTSRELFF. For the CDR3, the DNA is TGTGCCAGCAGCCGGACTTCCCGGGAGCTGTTTTTT.

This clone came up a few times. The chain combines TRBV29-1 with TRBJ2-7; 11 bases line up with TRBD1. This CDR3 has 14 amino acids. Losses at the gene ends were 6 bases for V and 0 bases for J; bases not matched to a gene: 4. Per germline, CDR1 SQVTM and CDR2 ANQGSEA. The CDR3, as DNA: TGCAGCGTCGGACAGGGGGCTACCTCCTACGAGCAGTACTTC. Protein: CSVGQGATSYEQYF.